This T cell receptor beta chain was sequenced during a study of T cell changes during pregnancy in multiple sclerosis. The table came from immunoSEQ multiplex PCR; TCRdb's copy has only in-frame clones and leaves some out. This table holds around 65,000 clones, about nine tenths found once. With 2 bases removed from V and 2 bases from J, the gap between germline ends came to 12 bases. The CDR3 is 15 amino acids. Germline-derived CDR1 and CDR2 are SGHTA and FQGTGA. The receptor comes from a female donor in good health, enrolled as a control in a pregnancy study. The V gene is TRBV7-3, the J gene TRBJ1-1, with D uncertain. This material consisted of peripheral blood, taken in the second trimester of pregnancy. CDR3 DNA: TGTGCCAGCAGCTTACTACAGATCCCCAACACTGAAGCTTTCTTT. Residues: CASSLLQIPNTEAFF.